This T cell receptor (beta chain) was identified in a study of cytomegalovirus exposure and HLA in healthy donors. Looking at the study overall: Both the approximately 130 validation repertoires and the approximately 620 first-cohort repertoires used the same platform, as reported by a later analysis.

A remark on this clone: Its cognate antigen is unknown.

TCRdb's table, derived via immunoSEQ multiplex PCR, lists solely in-frame clones and lacks some. Of about 250,000 clones in the sample, less than 90% were seen once. Separate from the approximately 600-subject first cohort was the approximately 130-subject validation cohort, to which the donors belonged. Broader study findings: In vitro, three CMV-associated chains proved specific for CMV antigens. Clusters of TCRs from the first cohort tended to co-occur in the roughly 120 validation repertoires (as a later analysis found).

CDR3 size: 15 residues. V was cut by 2 bases and J by 2 bases, with 12 bases left in between. Germline CDR1 reads SGHDT; CDR2 reads YYEEEE. The chain carries TRBV5-6 and TRBJ2-3, with a weak D call TRBD2 (7 bases). This clonotype originated in a man between 18 and 35 years old in good health and CMV-seropositive. Material: PBMCs. CDR3 in amino acids: CASSFYGGATDTQYF. The CDR3 DNA sequence: TGTGCCAGCAGCTTCTATGGGGGGGCCACAGATACGCAGTATTTT.